The 22 T cell receptor beta chains listed next were all sequenced from one sample in a study of T cells in women clearing cervical HPV infection. Repertoires were generated with immunoSEQ multiplex PCR, while TCRdb's copy carries only in-frame clones and drops some. In all, the sample yields fewer than 40,000 clones. Sequenced: blood buffy coat. The receptors come from a woman aged 18 to 75 with a cervical HPV16 infection that either progressed to CIN3+ or cleared (not recorded which).

A remark on this clone: The read terminates 3 residues ahead of where the CDR3 ends, so the germline J gene completes it. The V gene is TRBV5-6, the J gene TRBJ2-7, with unresolved D. CDR3 length: 13 residues. Looked up from germline, CDR1 is SGHDT and CDR2 is YYEEEE. Trimming removed 2 bases at V and 5 bases at J, with 11 bases between. This chain's CDR3 is CASSLGRSHEQYF. The CDR3 bases that were read are TGTGCCAGCAGCTTAGGCAGGTCCCACGAG.

Partial CDR3 DNA: TGTGCCAGCAGCTTAGTCGGGGGGGAGACC. Translation gives CASSLVGGET. The whole CDR3 protein reads CASSLVGGETQYF. This chain connects TRBV7-9 to TRBJ2-5; 7 nucleotides align to TRBD2. The read halts 3 residues ahead of the CDR3 end, with the missing end drawn from the germline J gene. V dropped 1 base and J dropped 5; count of bases not matched to a gene: 1. The CDR3 sequence is 13 residues long. Per the germline V gene, CDR1 is SEHNR and CDR2 is FQNEAQ (reference sequence).

The CDR3 reads CSAAGTSGGVNEQFF. The covered CDR3 bases are TGCAGTGCAGCCGGGACTAGCGGGGGGGTCAATGAG. J is TRBJ2-1 and V is TRBV20-1; TRBD2 aligns across 16 bases. The CDR3 end falls 3 residues outside the read, so it is completed with the germline J gene. Germline V gives CDR1 DFQATT, CDR2 SNEGSKA (reference sequence). The CDR3 runs to 15 residues. The J segment lost 6 bases and the V segment lost 6 bases, leaving 5 bases of the junction unmatched.

Turning to this clone: Read data end 3 residues before the CDR3 end; the end is taken from the germline J gene. The V and J genes are TRBV5-1 and TRBJ1-2; D is possibly TRBD1 (6 bases). V was trimmed by 7 bases and J by 0 bases, leaving 16 bases between them. Germline CDR1 reads SGHRS; CDR2 reads YFSETQ. The CDR3 sequence is 15 residues long. Partial CDR3 DNA: TGCGCCAGCGCACTCGGACAGCTTCCTAACTATGGC. Encoded protein: CASALGQLPNYG. The full CDR3 protein reads CASALGQLPNYGYTF.

As concerns this clone: The read ends 3 residues before the CDR3 terminus; that terminus is restored from the germline J gene. The chain recombines TRBV28 with TRBJ2-7; D is possibly TRBD1 (6 bases). CDR3 size: 15 residues. The germline V and J ends were trimmed by 3 bases and 0 bases, with 12 bases remaining between them. The germline V gene encodes CDR1 MDHEN and CDR2 SYDVKM. CDR3 loop: CASSFRTVFSYEQYF. The CDR3 bases that were read are TGTGCCAGCAGTTTCCGGACAGTTTTCTCCTACGAG.

On this clone: The CDR3 is cut off 3 residues early in the read; its end comes from the germline J gene. V is TRBV19 and J is TRBJ2-7, with D perhaps TRBD1 (6 bases). Trimming took off 3 bases at V and 6 bases at J, with 12 bases between the two ends. Germline lookup yields CDR1 LNHDA and CDR2 SQIVND (reference sequence). This CDR3 spans 13 amino acids. CDR3 region: CASSMGHLSEQYF. The sequenced part of the CDR3 DNA is TGTGCCAGTAGTATGGGACACCTTTCCGAG.

In regard to this clone: The junction does not match germline at one end; this may be a read error. Coverage ceases 3 residues before the CDR3 finishes, and the germline J gene fills in the end. The rearrangement joins TRBV20-1 to TRBJ2-7; 10 bases are shared with TRBD1. CDR1 and CDR2 (germline): DFQATT, SNEGSKA (reference sequence). This CDR3 region has 15 residues. This CDR3 is CSARENDRGLYEQYF. The CDR3 DNA, read in part, is TGCAGTGCGAGAGAAAACGACAGGGGGCTCTACGAG.

A word on this clone: The CDR3 end is not reached by the read, which stops 3 residues before it; the germline J gene fills it in. The chain is built from TRBV12-3 or TRBV12-4 and TRBJ1-1; D not certain. The CDR3 sequence is 14 residues long. V shed 1 base and J shed 0 bases, with 6 bases lying between them. The chain's CDR3 is CASSLGYMNTEAFF. Incomplete CDR3 DNA: TGTGCCAGCAGTTTAGGTTATATGAACACTGAA.

For this clone: The read ends 3 residues before the CDR3 terminus; that terminus is restored from the germline J gene. The chain has TRBV7-9 and TRBJ1-1, with D uncertain. Trimming left V 5 bases short and J 0 bases short, with 4 bases between. The CDR3 sequence is 12 residues long. Germline CDR1 is SEHNR and CDR2 is FQNEAQ (reference sequence). The covered CDR3 bases are TGTGCCAGCAGCCATTTGAACACTGAA. Protein: CASSHLNTE. The whole CDR3 sequence is CASSHLNTEAFF.

Remarks on this clone: Read sequence stops 3 residues before the CDR3 end, and the germline J gene provides the missing end. The gene calls are TRBV18 and TRBJ2-1, with 8 bases that match TRBD2. This CDR3 comprises 16 residues. CDR1 is KGHSH and CDR2 is LQKENI in the germline V gene. V was pared by 2 bases and J by 8 bases, with 11 bases of the junction left unmatched. CDR3 sequence: CASSPRARAGADEQFF. The CDR3 bases that were read are TGTGCCAGCTCACCAAGGGCGCGAGCGGGAGCAGATGAG.

A remark on this clone: The read ends 3 residues shy of where the CDR3 ends; the end is completed using the germline J gene. The chain uses TRBV7-9 and TRBJ2-3; D uncertain. V was trimmed by 5 bases and J by 2 bases, leaving 14 bases between them. Germline CDR1 is SEHNR and CDR2 is FQNEAQ (reference sequence). This CDR3 region has 15 residues. CDR3 DNA, as far as it was read: TGTGCCAGCAGCGATATCACAACAACCACAGATACG. This encodes CASSDITTTTDT. The entire CDR3 protein reads CASSDITTTTDTQYF.

With regard to this clone: The read gets to within 3 residues of the CDR3 end, and the germline J gene fills in the rest. V and J are TRBV6-4 and TRBJ2-5, with a weak D call TRBD2 (5 bases). Between the trimmed V and J ends, which lost 4 bases and 2 bases, there was a span of 11 bases. Germline CDR1 is MRHNA and CDR2 is SNTAGT. The CDR3 is 14 amino acids. CDR3 amino acids: CASSVFGEQETQYF. The CDR3 bases that were read are TGTGCCAGCAGTGTATTCGGGGAGCAAGAGACC.

As to this clone: The read ends 3 residues before the CDR3 terminus; that terminus is restored from the germline J gene. The V call is TRBV5-7, the J call TRBJ2-7; tentatively, D is TRBD1 (5 bases). TRBV5-7 is an open reading frame whose function is uncertain. Deletions cut 9 bases from V and 4 bases from J, with 11 bases between. There are 11 residues in the CDR3. The CDR3 protein is CANKQAYEQYF. The CDR3 DNA, read in part, is TGTGCCAACAAACAGGCTTACGAG.

As regards this clone: From the germline J gene comes the end of the CDR3, since the read stops 3 residues before it. The chain has TRBV7-2 and TRBJ2-3; 11 bases map to TRBD2. CDR1 and CDR2 from the germline V gene are SGHTA and FQGNSA. This CDR3 is built from 14 residues. V trimming: 9 bases; J trimming: 2 bases; junction bases outside the gene matches: 4. This CDR3 reads CASVAGGYTDTQYF. The part of the CDR3 DNA that was read is TGTGCCAGTGTAGCGGGGGGGTACACAGATACG.

On this clone: The CDR3 end lies 3 residues beyond the end of the read and is filled in from the germline J gene. The chain recombines TRBV14 with TRBJ2-2; 9 bases match TRBD1. With V trimmed by 4 bases and J by 2 bases, 8 bases remained unmatched. This CDR3 spans 17 amino acids. Germline lookup yields CDR1 SGHDN and CDR2 FVKESK. CDR3 sequence reads: CASSPEVGQGNTGELFF. The sequenced CDR3 bases are TGTGCCAGCAGCCCCGAGGTGGGACAGGGAAACACCGGGGAG.

About this clone itself: The read is 3 residues too short to cover the CDR3 end, so that end is filled in from the germline J gene. The chain is built from TRBV7-3 and TRBJ1-3; 11 bases are shared with TRBD1. The trim removed 5 bases at V and 4 bases at J, leaving 7 bases unmatched. The CDR3 sequence is 16 residues long. Germline assignment: CDR1 SGHTA and CDR2 FQGTGA. The CDR3 protein is CASSRGQGAVGNTIYF. The DNA read from the CDR3 is TGTGCCAGCAGCCGAGGACAGGGGGCCGTGGGAAACACC.

As concerns this clone: From the germline J gene comes the end of the CDR3, since the read stops 3 residues before it. This rearrangement joins TRBV14 to TRBJ2-1, with D tentatively TRBD2 (5 bases). CDR1 is SGHDN and CDR2 is FVKESK in the germline V gene. This CDR3 region has 16 residues. Trimming shortened V by 4 bases and J by 1 base, and 14 bases separated the two germline ends. The sequenced part of the CDR3 DNA is TGTGCCAGCAGCCCCTACACCGAGCGGTCCTACAATGAG. It yields the protein CASSPYTERSYNE. In full, the CDR3 reads CASSPYTERSYNEQFF.

A note on this clone: The CDR3 end falls 3 residues outside the read, so it is completed with the germline J gene. The chain uses TRBV6-2 or TRBV6-3 and TRBJ1-2, with TRBD1 as a possible D gene (6 bases). The CDR3 is 15 amino acids. From germline, CDR1 is MNHEY and CDR2 SVGEGT. Trimming left V 4 bases short and J 4 bases short, with 16 bases between. The DNA read from the CDR3 is TGTGCCAGCAGTTCCCACCCGGACAGCGGCTATGGC. It codes for CASSSHPDSGYG. The CDR3 reads in full as CASSSHPDSGYGYTF.

Notes on this clone: From the germline J gene comes the end of the CDR3, since the read stops 3 residues before it. The rearrangement uses TRBV7-2 and TRBJ2-1, with TRBD2 identical over 13 bases. The junction had 1 base not matched to a gene; V was cut back by 0 bases and J by 2 bases. Germline V gives CDR1 SGHTA, CDR2 FQGNSA. This CDR3 contains 17 residues. The CDR3 reads CASSLAGLAGAYNEQFF. The sequenced CDR3 bases are TGTGCCAGCAGCTTAGCCGGACTAGCGGGAGCCTACAATGAG.

A remark on this clone: The read comes to an end 3 residues before the CDR3 does, leaving the germline J gene to fill in the end. The rearrangement uses TRBV29-1 and TRBJ2-1; TRBD2 matches at 10 bases. Germline CDR1 is SQVTM and CDR2 is ANQGSEA. The length of the CDR3 is 14 residues. The V gene end was trimmed by 4 bases and the J gene end by 2 bases; junction bases not matched to a gene: 2. The sequenced CDR3 bases are TGCAGCGTTGGACTAGCGGGCCCCTACAATGAG. This gives the protein CSVGLAGPYNE. The whole CDR3 sequence is CSVGLAGPYNEQFF.

A word on this clone: The read terminates 3 residues ahead of where the CDR3 ends, so the germline J gene completes it. The V call is TRBV7-9, the J call TRBJ2-1, with D possibly being TRBD1 or TRBD2 (5 bases each). This CDR3 is built from 15 residues. Deletions cut 3 bases from V and 1 base from J, with 10 bases between. CDR1 is SEHNR and CDR2 is FQNEAQ in the germline V gene (reference sequence). CDR3 DNA (partial): TGTGCCAGCAGCTTGGGTGAGGGGTCCTACAATGAG. This translates into CASSLGEGSYNE. The entire CDR3 is CASSLGEGSYNEQFF.

Comment on this clone: From the germline J gene comes the end of the CDR3, since the read stops 3 residues before it. The chain joins TRBV18 to TRBJ1-4; maybe TRBD1 (5 bases). With 2 bases removed from V and 8 bases from J, the gap between germline ends came to 12 bases. CDR3 length equals 14 residues. CDR1 is KGHSH and CDR2 is LQKENI in the germline V gene. Partial CDR3 DNA: TGTGCCAGCTCACCAATCCCAGGGCGGGAAAAA. Translating gives CASSPIPGREK. The whole CDR3 protein is CASSPIPGREKLFF.